This is a list of T cell receptor beta chains from one sample in a study of blood T cell repertoires in COVID-19. Clones were sequenced by immunoSEQ multiplex PCR, and TCRdb holds only the in-frame ones, with some missing. The table shows roughly 260,000 clones, with 88% occurring only once. Sequenced input: peripheral blood. The source is a man in his 60s who had recovered from COVID-19. CDR3s include the opening cysteine and the closing phenylalanine or tryptophan. The D gene is left open where the match is weak.

TRBD2	TRBV11-1	TRBJ2-1	CASSSPTSGINEQFF
TRBD1	TRBV5-1	TRBJ2-1	CASSQMRTGDNEQFF
.	TRBV18	TRBJ2-3	CASSPTGVGTDTQYF
.	TRBV12-3/TRBV12-4	TRBJ2-7	CASSRESEQYF
TRBD2	TRBV11-2	TRBJ2-7	CASNKGLSSYEQYF
TRBD1	TRBV4-1	TRBJ1-5	CASSVRQGRSQPQHF
TRBD1	TRBV9	TRBJ2-1	CASSGDSHLYNEQFF
.	TRBV5-5	TRBJ2-2	CASSLGTSGELFF
TRBD2	TRBV15	TRBJ2-4	CATANGGKNIQYF
TRBD1	TRBV19	TRBJ2-7	CASTEAAGGTYEQYF
TRBD1	TRBV29-1	TRBJ2-1	CSVPGQGIHEQFF
TRBD1	TRBV7-8	TRBJ1-1	CASSMTGNMNTEAFF
.	TRBV4-1	TRBJ1-2	CASSQEVRTDNYGYTF
TRBD1	TRBV5-1	TRBJ2-7	CASSSPSWTGGGPSSYEQYF